Sequencing of this TCR beta chain was carried out in a study of shared clonotypes between healthy human individuals. Study in general: Researchers assigned three CD4 naive, three CD4 memory, two CD8 naive and one CD8 memory plate to each donor.

Produced via immunoSEQ multiplex PCR; TCRdb's table is partial and in-frame only. The table has around 620,000 clones, roughly 96% seen once. Naive CD8 cells lacked CD45RO and underwent positive selection for CCR7, leaving out terminally differentiated effector memory CD45RA+ cells. The CDR3 has 15 residues. Losses at the gene ends were 2 bases for V and 8 bases for J; bases not matched to a gene: 8. Germline-derived CDR1 and CDR2 are MNHEY and SVGAGI. The receptor's source is a woman aged 25 to 39 in good health. This chain joins TRBV6-5 and TRBJ1-4; 7 nucleotides align to TRBD1. Sequencing was done on a sample of naive CD8+ T cells sorted from blood. The CDR3 DNA sequence: TGTGCCAGCAGTTACACCCGGGACAGAGACGAAAAACTGTTTTTT. It is translated as CASSYTRDRDEKLFF.